A selection of T cell receptor beta chains follows, all from one sample in a study of radiotherapy plus CTLA-4 blockade in lung cancer. Clones were sequenced by immunoSEQ multiplex PCR, and TCRdb holds only the in-frame ones, with some missing. The sample holds approximately 70,000 clones, roughly four fifths seen once. Here the sequenced sample was peripheral blood, taken from a patient treated with radiotherapy plus ipilimumab. These receptors were collected from a human donor with non-small cell lung cancer whose response to radiotherapy plus ipilimumab could not be evaluated. Some clones in this sample may be carry-over from other donors' samples. Both conserved end residues are part of each CDR3. The order of the fields is D gene, J gene, clone size, V gene, CDR3 DNA, CDR3 protein. A D gene is named only where the DNA matches it firmly. Rows give clone size only sometimes, using once, few, many, or a class for an expanded clone.

d_gene: .
j_gene: TRBJ1-1
abundance: .
v_gene: TRBV27
CDR3nt: TGTGCCAGCAGTTTAACAGGGTACACTGAAGCTTTCTTT
CDR3aa: CASSLTGYTEAFF

d_gene: TRBD1
j_gene: TRBJ2-7
abundance: .
v_gene: TRBV6-5
CDR3nt: TGTGCCAGCAGTTGGGGGACAGGGTCCTACGAGCAGTACTTC
CDR3aa: CASSWGTGSYEQYF

d_gene: TRBD2
j_gene: TRBJ2-3
abundance: .
v_gene: TRBV7-6
CDR3nt: TGTGCCAGCAGTCTTACTAGCGGGTCCCGCACAGATACACAGTATTTT
CDR3aa: CASSLTSGSRTDTQYF

d_gene: .
j_gene: TRBJ1-5
abundance: .
v_gene: TRBV9
CDR3nt: TGTGCCAGCAGCGTGAGTGGCAATCAGCCCCAGCATTTT
CDR3aa: CASSVSGNQPQHF

d_gene: .
j_gene: TRBJ1-1
abundance: .
v_gene: TRBV19
CDR3nt: TGTGCCAGTACCCCAGGGGATGTGACCACTGAAGCTTTCTTT
CDR3aa: CASTPGDVTTEAFF

d_gene: .
j_gene: TRBJ1-5
abundance: .
v_gene: TRBV6-5
CDR3nt: TGTGCCAGACGGAATCAGCCCCAGCATTTT
CDR3aa: CARRNQPQHF

d_gene: .
j_gene: TRBJ1-6
abundance: .
v_gene: TRBV5-6
CDR3nt: TGTGCCAGCAGCTTGCGGGGTTCCTATAATTCACCCCTCCACTTT
CDR3aa: CASSLRGSYNSPLHF

d_gene: TRBD2
j_gene: TRBJ2-3
abundance: once
v_gene: TRBV7-2
CDR3nt: TGTGCCAGCAGCTTTGCTAGCGGCGGAGATACGCAGTATTTT
CDR3aa: CASSFASGGDTQYF

d_gene: TRBD2
j_gene: TRBJ2-3
abundance: .
v_gene: TRBV7-2
CDR3nt: TGTGCCAGCAGCATTCAGCGGGGAAGCACAGATACGCAGTATTTT
CDR3aa: CASSIQRGSTDTQYF

d_gene: TRBD2
j_gene: TRBJ2-1
abundance: .
v_gene: TRBV6-5
CDR3nt: TGTGCCAGCAGTATGGGGGGGAATGAGCAGTTCTTC
CDR3aa: CASSMGGNEQFF

d_gene: .
j_gene: TRBJ2-1
abundance: .
v_gene: TRBV5-1
CDR3nt: TGCGCCAGCACCCCGACCGGAGGGTACAATGAGCAGTTCTTC
CDR3aa: CASTPTGGYNEQFF

d_gene: .
j_gene: TRBJ1-2
abundance: .
v_gene: TRBV19
CDR3nt: TGTGCCAGTATCACTTGGGGGGTAGCTAACTATGGCTACACCTTC
CDR3aa: CASITWGVANYGYTF

d_gene: .
j_gene: TRBJ1-2
abundance: .
v_gene: TRBV28
CDR3nt: TGTGCCAGCAGTTATGCGCTGCTAGCTAACTATGGCTACACCTTC
CDR3aa: CASSYALLANYGYTF

d_gene: .
j_gene: TRBJ2-7
abundance: once
v_gene: TRBV5-1
CDR3nt: TGCGCCAGCAGCGCCGGGACATTGACCTACGAGCAGTACTTC
CDR3aa: CASSAGTLTYEQYF

d_gene: TRBD1
j_gene: TRBJ2-7
abundance: .
v_gene: TRBV10-3
CDR3nt: TGTGCCATCAGCCCGGGACAGGTGGGTCTCGAGCAGTACTTC
CDR3aa: CAISPGQVGLEQYF

d_gene: TRBD1
j_gene: TRBJ1-2
abundance: .
v_gene: TRBV28
CDR3nt: TGTGCCAGCAGTTTCCCCGGGACAGGAGATGGCTACACCTTC
CDR3aa: CASSFPGTGDGYTF

d_gene: .
j_gene: TRBJ1-5
abundance: once
v_gene: TRBV6-1
CDR3nt: TGTGCCAGCAGTGGGACAGTCAATCAGCCCCAGCATTTT
CDR3aa: CASSGTVNQPQHF

d_gene: TRBD1
j_gene: TRBJ1-1
abundance: .
v_gene: TRBV28
CDR3nt: TGTGCCAGCAGTCAGATTCGGACAGGGCCTGAAGCTTTCTTT
CDR3aa: CASSQIRTGPEAFF

d_gene: TRBD2
j_gene: TRBJ2-3
abundance: .
v_gene: TRBV4-1
CDR3nt: TGCGCCAGCAGCCAAGCCGGGACTAGCAGCACAGATACGCAGTATTTT
CDR3aa: CASSQAGTSSTDTQYF

d_gene: TRBD1
j_gene: TRBJ1-6
abundance: .
v_gene: TRBV7-2
CDR3nt: TGTGCCAGCAGACCGACAGGGGGCGCACCCTATAATTCACCCCTCCACTTT
CDR3aa: CASRPTGGAPYNSPLHF

d_gene: TRBD2
j_gene: TRBJ2-7
abundance: once
v_gene: TRBV5-1
CDR3nt: TGCGCCAGCAGCTTCACTAGCGGGGACTCCTACGAGCAGTACTTC
CDR3aa: CASSFTSGDSYEQYF

d_gene: .
j_gene: TRBJ1-6
abundance: few
v_gene: TRBV7-2
CDR3nt: TGTGCCAGCAGCTTAATAGTGTGGTCACCCCTCCACTTT
CDR3aa: CASSLIVWSPLHF

d_gene: .
j_gene: TRBJ1-2
abundance: few
v_gene: TRBV18
CDR3nt: TGTGCCAGCTCACCGGGACTCCCCTATGGCTACACCTTC
CDR3aa: CASSPGLPYGYTF

d_gene: .
j_gene: TRBJ1-2
abundance: .
v_gene: TRBV7-2
CDR3nt: TGTGCCAGCAGCCCCCAGGGGTTTGGCTACACCTTC
CDR3aa: CASSPQGFGYTF

d_gene: .
j_gene: TRBJ2-7
abundance: few
v_gene: TRBV7-9
CDR3nt: TGTGCCAGCAGCTTTCATTCCTACGAGCAGTACTTC
CDR3aa: CASSFHSYEQYF

d_gene: .
j_gene: TRBJ1-1
abundance: .
v_gene: TRBV28
CDR3nt: TGTGCCAGCAGTTCAGGACTCGCTGAAGCTTTCTTT
CDR3aa: CASSSGLAEAFF

d_gene: .
j_gene: TRBJ2-7
abundance: .
v_gene: TRBV5-1
CDR3nt: TGCGCCAGCAGCTTGGCAGGGGTCGGCTACGAGCAGTACTTC
CDR3aa: CASSLAGVGYEQYF

d_gene: TRBD2
j_gene: TRBJ2-3
abundance: .
v_gene: TRBV28
CDR3nt: TGTGCCAGCAGTTTTCTAGCGGACACAGATACGCAGTATTTT
CDR3aa: CASSFLADTDTQYF

d_gene: .
j_gene: TRBJ2-5
abundance: .
v_gene: TRBV6-1
CDR3nt: TGTGCCAGCAGTGGAACAGGCTCGGCGACCCAGTACTTC
CDR3aa: CASSGTGSATQYF

d_gene: TRBD1
j_gene: TRBJ1-3
abundance: .
v_gene: TRBV18
CDR3nt: TGTGCCAGCTCACCACGACAGGGACTGGCTGGAAACACCATATATTTT
CDR3aa: CASSPRQGLAGNTIYF

d_gene: TRBD1
j_gene: TRBJ1-5
abundance: few
v_gene: TRBV28
CDR3nt: TGTGCCAGCAGTTTACTCATACAGGGGGCCGGACAGCCCCAGCATTTT
CDR3aa: CASSLLIQGAGQPQHF

d_gene: TRBD1
j_gene: TRBJ1-5
abundance: .
v_gene: TRBV6-5
CDR3nt: TGTGCCAGCAGGCCCGGGACAGGGAGCAATCAGCCCCAGCATTTT
CDR3aa: CASRPGTGSNQPQHF

d_gene: TRBD1
j_gene: TRBJ1-1
abundance: .
v_gene: TRBV19
CDR3nt: TGTGCCAGTTCCTTCCTGGGACAGCTGAACACTGAAGCTTTCTTT
CDR3aa: CASSFLGQLNTEAFF

d_gene: TRBD2
j_gene: TRBJ2-7
abundance: .
v_gene: TRBV5-1
CDR3nt: TGCGCCAGCAGCCGCCTAGGGACTAGCGGGGGGGCATACGAGCAGTACTTC
CDR3aa: CASSRLGTSGGAYEQYF

d_gene: .
j_gene: TRBJ1-2
abundance: .
v_gene: TRBV28
CDR3nt: TGTGCCAGCAGTTTATTGGGAGACAGGTGGGACTATGGCTACACCTTC
CDR3aa: CASSLLGDRWDYGYTF

d_gene: .
j_gene: TRBJ2-1
abundance: .
v_gene: TRBV14
CDR3nt: TGTGCCAGCAGCCCGACACAGGATTACAATGAGCAGTTCTTC
CDR3aa: CASSPTQDYNEQFF

d_gene: .
j_gene: TRBJ1-2
abundance: .
v_gene: TRBV6-5
CDR3nt: TGTGCCAGCAGTAAGGCCAGGGTATCTGGCTACACCTTC
CDR3aa: CASSKARVSGYTF

d_gene: TRBD2
j_gene: TRBJ2-2
abundance: .
v_gene: TRBV2
CDR3nt: TGTGCCAGCAGTACACCTAGCGGGGGGGGATCCGGGGAGCTGTTTTTT
CDR3aa: CASSTPSGGGSGELFF

d_gene: .
j_gene: TRBJ1-2
abundance: once
v_gene: TRBV19
CDR3nt: TGTGCCAGTATGCGGCGGCAGGGAGGTGGCTACACCTTC
CDR3aa: CASMRRQGGGYTF

d_gene: .
j_gene: TRBJ1-5
abundance: medium-sized
v_gene: TRBV19
CDR3nt: TGTGCCAGTACCAGGGACAATCAGCCCCAGCATTTT
CDR3aa: CASTRDNQPQHF

d_gene: TRBD1
j_gene: TRBJ1-2
abundance: .
v_gene: TRBV6-4
CDR3nt: TGTGCCAGCAGAGCCGGGACAGGGCCCGTCTATGGCTACACCTTC
CDR3aa: CASRAGTGPVYGYTF

d_gene: .
j_gene: TRBJ1-5
abundance: .
v_gene: TRBV16
CDR3nt: TGTGCCAGCAGCCATGGCAGGGGCAATCAGCCCCAGCATTTT
CDR3aa: CASSHGRGNQPQHF

d_gene: TRBD1
j_gene: TRBJ1-2
abundance: .
v_gene: TRBV5-1
CDR3nt: TGCGCCAGCAGCGCTAGACAGGGGGGCGACTATGGCTACACCTTC
CDR3aa: CASSARQGGDYGYTF

d_gene: .
j_gene: TRBJ1-1
abundance: .
v_gene: TRBV7-8
CDR3nt: TGTGCCAGCAGCCTAAAAGGCCTTCGGGGGTTT
CDR3aa: CASSLKGLRGF

d_gene: .
j_gene: TRBJ2-5
abundance: .
v_gene: TRBV6-6
CDR3nt: TGTGCCAGCAGTTACTCGTCCGGGAGACTCGAAGAGACCCAGTACTTC
CDR3aa: CASSYSSGRLEETQYF

d_gene: .
j_gene: TRBJ2-7
abundance: .
v_gene: TRBV28
CDR3nt: TGTGCCAGCAGTTCCCTTCAGGGGCGCGACGAGCAGTACTTC
CDR3aa: CASSSLQGRDEQYF

d_gene: TRBD1
j_gene: TRBJ1-1
abundance: .
v_gene: TRBV9
CDR3nt: TGTGCCAGCAGCGTTGGGACAGGGGGCGTGGAAACTGAAGCTTTCTTT
CDR3aa: CASSVGTGGVETEAFF